This T cell receptor beta chain was sequenced for a study of CD8+CD57+ T cells in acquired aplastic anemia. Background on the study: On average, sorted CD4+ and CD8+ cells gave approximately 3.1 ug of DNA. Approximately 11 million reads were obtained on average for healthy donor CD4+ cells.

TCR beta VDJ combinations and CDR3 sequences were profiled from genomic DNA. TCRdb re-called the reads with MiXCR, one entry per CDR3 protein. This repertoire shows under 200,000 distinct CDR3 sequences, 35% to 55% found once; its top ten account for approximately 1%. Per germline, CDR1 SGDLS and CDR2 YYNGEE. The CDR3 contains 15 residues. Trimming took 1 base from V and 6 from J; bases not matched to a gene: 6. Broader study findings: For CD8+ Simpson's diversity, patients and controls showed no significant difference. The same twenty-nine CD8+ CDR3 sequences occurred in patients and in controls.

Many counts were recorded for this clonotype. The antigen remains undetermined. Sequences were obtained from sorted CD4+, CD8+, or CD8+CD57+ T cells (not recorded which) from PBMCs. This receptor was taken from a human donor in good health. The chain carries TRBV9 and TRBJ2-1; 8 bases are a match to TRBD1. CDR3 residues: CASSVLGQGFNEQFF. CDR3 coding DNA: TGTGCCAGCAGCGTACTAGGACAGGGCTTCAATGAGCAGTTCTTC.